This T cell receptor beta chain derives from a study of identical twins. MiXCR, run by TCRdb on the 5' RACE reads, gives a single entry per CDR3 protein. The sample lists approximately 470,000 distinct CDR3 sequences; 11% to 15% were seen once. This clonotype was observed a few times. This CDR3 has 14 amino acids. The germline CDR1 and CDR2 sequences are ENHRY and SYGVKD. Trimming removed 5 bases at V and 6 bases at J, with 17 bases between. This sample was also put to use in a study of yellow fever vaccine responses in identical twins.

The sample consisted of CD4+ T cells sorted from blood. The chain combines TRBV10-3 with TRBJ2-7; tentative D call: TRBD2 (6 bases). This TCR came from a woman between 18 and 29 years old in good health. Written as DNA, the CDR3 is TGTGCCATCAGTTCCGCGCCGACTAGTTCCGAGCAGTACTTC. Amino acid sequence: CAISSAPTSSEQYF.